This TCR beta chain was observed in a study of CD8 T cells in Susac syndrome. The V end was cut by 2 bases, the J end by 5 bases, with 18 bases between. The CDR3 runs 17 residues. CDR1 and CDR2 from the germline V gene are KGHDR and SFDVKD. An input of about 0.5 to 1 ug of RNA was subjected to reverse transcription using random hexamers. TCRdb re-called the immunoSEQ multiplex PCR reads through MiXCR, storing one row per CDR3 protein. The sample carries fewer than 150,000 distinct CDR3 sequences, about 90% recorded once. The clonotype originates from a human donor with multiple sclerosis. What was sequenced was CD8+ T cells from PBMCs. The rearrangement links TRBV24-1 to TRBJ2-1; D call uncertain. The CDR3 region is CATSDSQTTHRNNEQFF. DNA of the CDR3: TGTGCCACCAGTGATTCGCAAACTACTCACAGAAACAATGAGCAGTTCTTC.